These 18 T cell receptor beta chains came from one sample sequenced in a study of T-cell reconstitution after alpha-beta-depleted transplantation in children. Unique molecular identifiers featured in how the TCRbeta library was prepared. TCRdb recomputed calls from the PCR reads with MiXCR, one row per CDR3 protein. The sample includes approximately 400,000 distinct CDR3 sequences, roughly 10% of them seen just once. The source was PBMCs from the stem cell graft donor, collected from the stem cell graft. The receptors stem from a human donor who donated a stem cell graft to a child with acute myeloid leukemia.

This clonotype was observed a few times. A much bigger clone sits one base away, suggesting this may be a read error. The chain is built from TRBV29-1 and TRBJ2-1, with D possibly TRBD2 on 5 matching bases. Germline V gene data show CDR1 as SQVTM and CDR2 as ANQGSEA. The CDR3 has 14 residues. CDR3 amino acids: CSFEGPIRGSEQFF. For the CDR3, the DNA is TGCAGCTTTGAAGGACCGATCCGAGGGAGTGAGCAGTTCTTC.

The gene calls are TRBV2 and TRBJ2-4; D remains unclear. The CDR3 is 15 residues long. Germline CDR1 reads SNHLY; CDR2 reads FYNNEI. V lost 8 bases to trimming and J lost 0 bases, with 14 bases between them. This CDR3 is CASGWSLLAKNIQYF. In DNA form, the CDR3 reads TGTGCCAGCGGTTGGAGTTTGCTAGCCAAAAACATTCAGTACTTC.

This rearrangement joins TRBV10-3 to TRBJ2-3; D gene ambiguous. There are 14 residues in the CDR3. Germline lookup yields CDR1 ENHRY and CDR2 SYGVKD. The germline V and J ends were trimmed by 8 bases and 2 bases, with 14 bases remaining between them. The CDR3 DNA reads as TGTGCCATCGGTGGGTCTTATCTCACAGATACGCAGTATTTT. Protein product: CAIGGSYLTDTQYF.

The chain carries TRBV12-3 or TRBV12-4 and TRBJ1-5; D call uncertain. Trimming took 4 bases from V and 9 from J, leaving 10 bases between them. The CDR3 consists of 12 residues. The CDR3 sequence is CASSSSLRPQHF. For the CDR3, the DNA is TGTGCCAGCAGTTCATCCTTGAGGCCCCAGCATTTT.

CDR3: CASSRGSDSPTQYF. The CDR3 DNA reads TGCGCCAGCAGCCGGGGGTCGGACAGCCCTACGCAGTATTTT. This chain connects TRBV5-1 to TRBJ2-3, with D possibly called TRBD1 or TRBD2 (6 bases each). The V and J ends lost 4 bases and 8 bases respectively, with 17 bases between them. The germline CDR1 and CDR2 sequences are SGHRS and YFSETQ. There are 14 residues in the CDR3.

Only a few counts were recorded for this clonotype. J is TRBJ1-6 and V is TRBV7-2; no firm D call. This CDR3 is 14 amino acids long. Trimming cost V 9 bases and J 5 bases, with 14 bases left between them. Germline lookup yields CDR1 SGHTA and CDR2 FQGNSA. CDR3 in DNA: TGTGCCAGTAAGAGGCAAAGAGATAATTCACCCCTCCACTTT. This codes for CASKRQRDNSPLHF. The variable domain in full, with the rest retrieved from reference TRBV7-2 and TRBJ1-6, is GAGVSQSPSNKVTEKGKDVELRCDPISGHTALYWYRQSLGQGLEFLIYFQGNSAPDKSGLPSDRFSAERTGGSVSTLTIQRTQQEDSAVYLCASKRQRDNSPLHFGNGTRLTVT.

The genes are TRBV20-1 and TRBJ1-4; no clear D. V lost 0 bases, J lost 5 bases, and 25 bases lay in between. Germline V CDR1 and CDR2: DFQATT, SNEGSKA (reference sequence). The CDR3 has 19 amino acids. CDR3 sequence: CSARDRWEGLPGGNEKLFF. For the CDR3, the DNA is TGCAGTGCTAGAGATCGGTGGGAAGGGCTCCCGGGCGGGAATGAAAAACTGTTTTTT.

The DNA of the CDR3 is TGTGCCAGCAGCGCCTACGACAACTTGAACACTGAAGCTTTCTTT. It codes for CASSAYDNLNTEAFF. This rearrangement joins TRBV9 to TRBJ1-1, with D unresolved. The germline gives CDR1 SGDLS, CDR2 YYNGEE. The CDR3 consists of 15 residues. The V end was cut by 3 bases, the J end by 0 bases, with 12 bases between. Complete variable domain (other parts from reference TRBV9 and TRBJ1-1): DSGVTQTPKHLITATGQRVTLRCSPRSGDLSVYWYQQSLDQGLQFLIQYYNGEERAKGNILERFSAQQFPDLHSELNLSSLELGDSALYFCASSAYDNLNTEAFFGQGTRLTVV.

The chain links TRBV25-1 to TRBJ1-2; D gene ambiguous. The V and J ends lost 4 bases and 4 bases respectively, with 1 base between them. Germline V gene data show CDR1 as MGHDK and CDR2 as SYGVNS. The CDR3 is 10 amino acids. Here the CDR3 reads CASSGYGYTF. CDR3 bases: TGTGCCAGCAGTGGCTATGGCTACACCTTC.

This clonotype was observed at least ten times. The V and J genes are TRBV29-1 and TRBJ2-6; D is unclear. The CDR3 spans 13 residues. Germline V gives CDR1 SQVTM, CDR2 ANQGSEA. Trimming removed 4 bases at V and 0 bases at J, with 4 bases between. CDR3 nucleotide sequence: TGCAGCGTTGCGGGCTCTGGGGCCAACGTCCTGACTTTC. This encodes CSVAGSGANVLTF.

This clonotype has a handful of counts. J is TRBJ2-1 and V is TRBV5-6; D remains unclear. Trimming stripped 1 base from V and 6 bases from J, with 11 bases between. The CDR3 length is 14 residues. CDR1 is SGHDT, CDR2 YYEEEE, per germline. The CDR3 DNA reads TGTGCCAGCAGCTTGAGGATCTTGGGCAATGAGCAGTTCTTC. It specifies CASSLRILGNEQFF.

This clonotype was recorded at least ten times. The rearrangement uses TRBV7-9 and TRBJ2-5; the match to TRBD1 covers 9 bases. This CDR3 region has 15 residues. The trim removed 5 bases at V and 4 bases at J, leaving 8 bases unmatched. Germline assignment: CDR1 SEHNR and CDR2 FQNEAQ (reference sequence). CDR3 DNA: TGTGCCAGCAGCCAACAGGGGGCGCGAGGAGAGACCCAGTACTTC. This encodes CASSQQGARGETQYF. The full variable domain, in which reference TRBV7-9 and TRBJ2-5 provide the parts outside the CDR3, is DTGVSQNPRHKITKRGQNVTFRCDPISEHNRLYWYRQTLGQGPEFLTYFQNEAQLEKSRLLSDRFSAERPKGSFSTLEIQRTEQGDSAMYLCASSQQGARGETQYFGPGTRLLVL.

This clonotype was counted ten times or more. The CDR3 coding sequence is TGCGCCAGCAGCCCCCTGGGGCAGGGCGCCAAAAACATTCAGTACTTC. Amino acids: CASSPLGQGAKNIQYF. The chain carries TRBV4-1 and TRBJ2-4; D perhaps matches TRBD1 (5 bases). The CDR3 covers 16 residues. V was pared by 4 bases and J by 1 base, with 14 bases between. Per germline, CDR1 MGHRA and CDR2 YSYEKL.

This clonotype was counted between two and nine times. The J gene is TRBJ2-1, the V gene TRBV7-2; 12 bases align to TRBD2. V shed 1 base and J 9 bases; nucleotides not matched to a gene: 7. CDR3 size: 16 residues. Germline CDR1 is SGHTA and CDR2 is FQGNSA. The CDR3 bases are TGTGCCAGCAGCTTAGTACTAGCGGGAGGTACGAGTGAGCAGTTCTTC. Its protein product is CASSLVLAGGTSEQFF.

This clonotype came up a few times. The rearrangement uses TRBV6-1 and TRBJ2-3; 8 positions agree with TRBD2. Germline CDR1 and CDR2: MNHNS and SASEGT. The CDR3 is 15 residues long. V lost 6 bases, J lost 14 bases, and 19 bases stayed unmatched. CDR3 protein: CASSLLPGLSGAWYF. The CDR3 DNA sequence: TGTGCCAGCAGCCTACTGCCCGGACTTAGCGGGGCCTGGTATTTT.

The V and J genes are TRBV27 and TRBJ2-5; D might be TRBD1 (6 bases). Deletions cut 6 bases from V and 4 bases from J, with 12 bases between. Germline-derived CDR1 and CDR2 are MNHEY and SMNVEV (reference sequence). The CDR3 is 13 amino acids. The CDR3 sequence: CASRRGKAETQYF. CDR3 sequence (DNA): TGTGCCAGCAGGAGGGGGAAGGCAGAGACCCAGTACTTC.

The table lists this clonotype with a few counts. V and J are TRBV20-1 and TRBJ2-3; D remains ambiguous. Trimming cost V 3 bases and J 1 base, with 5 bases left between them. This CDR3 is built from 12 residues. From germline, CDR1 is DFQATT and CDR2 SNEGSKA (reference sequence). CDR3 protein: CSARAGTDTQYF. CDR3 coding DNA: TGCAGTGCTAGGGCGGGCACAGATACGCAGTATTTT.

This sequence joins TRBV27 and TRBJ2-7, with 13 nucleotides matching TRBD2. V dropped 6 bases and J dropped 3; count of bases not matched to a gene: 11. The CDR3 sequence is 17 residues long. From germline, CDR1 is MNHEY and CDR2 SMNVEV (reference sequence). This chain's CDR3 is CASRRLAGGLHYYEQYF. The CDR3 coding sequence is TGTGCCAGCAGACGACTAGCGGGAGGTCTCCACTACTACGAGCAGTACTTC.